The clone carrying this TCR beta chain has only one observation. Its specificity is unknown. This entry belongs to a study of cytomegalovirus exposure and HLA in healthy donors. Here immunoSEQ multiplex PCR was the method, and the copy in TCRdb shows in-frame clones only, minus some. The table records 110,000 to 150,000 clones, approximately 89% of them present only once. V lost 3 bases and J 4 bases, leaving 4 bases between the germline ends. This CDR3 spans 12 amino acids. Germline V gene data show CDR1 as SNHLY and CDR2 as FYNNEI. Study observations and caveats: It was confirmed in vitro that a few of the CMV-associated chains were specific for CMV antigens. Overall, 164 TCR beta chains were annotated as cytomegalovirus-associated. Rarity characterized most TCR sequences, yet some public TCRs appeared in many donors.

This TCR came from a man aged 18 to 35 in good health and CMV-seronegative. The specimen sequenced was PBMCs. This sequence joins TRBV2 and TRBJ1-3; D gene ambiguous. CDR3 DNA: TGTGCCAGCAGTGATAGAGGAAACACCATATATTTT. It is translated as CASSDRGNTIYF.